These 13 T cell receptor beta chains share one sample of origin, sequenced in a study of early T cells in non-severe SARS-CoV-2 infection. Using its own MiXCR run on the 5' RACE reads, TCRdb lists one record per CDR3 protein. The table includes 64,000 or so distinct CDR3 sequences, approximately 12% detected once. The sequences come from whole blood, collected at baseline. The receptors originated from an adult who was a healthcare worker with PCR-confirmed SARS-CoV-2 infection or an uninfected control (not recorded which).

This clonotype was picked up a small number of times. The genes are TRBV20-1 and TRBJ1-5, with D unclear. Trimming cost V 4 bases and J 1 base, with 5 bases left between them. CDR3 length: 12 amino acids. The germline gives CDR1 DFQATT, CDR2 SNEGSKA (reference sequence). The DNA for the CDR3 is TGCAGTGCTAAAGCCAGCAATCAGCCCCAGCATTTT. Amino acids: CSAKASNQPQHF.

The J gene is TRBJ2-7, the V gene TRBV27, with D perhaps assigned TRBD1 or TRBD2 (5 bases each). This CDR3 spans 13 amino acids. Germline lookup yields CDR1 MNHEY and CDR2 SMNVEV (reference sequence). Trimming took 5 bases from V and 2 from J, leaving 10 bases between them. The CDR3 loop is CASSRGRTYEQYF. DNA of the CDR3: TGTGCCAGCAGTCGGGGACGGACCTACGAGCAGTACTTC.

This clonotype was counted only a few times. The rearrangement joins TRBV5-4 to TRBJ2-7; 8 bases align to TRBD1. Unmatched junction bases numbered 7, after V lost 3 bases and J lost 5 bases. The CDR3 spans 14 residues. Germline lookup yields CDR1 SGHNT and CDR2 YYREEE (reference sequence). The CDR3 protein is CASSSRTGLDEQYF. In DNA form, the CDR3 reads TGTGCCAGCAGCTCGAGGACAGGGTTAGACGAGCAGTACTTC.

This clonotype has just a few counts. DNA for the CDR3: TGTGCCAGCAGTTTATCTAACTCCCCGATGGAGACCCAGTACTTC. Its translation is CASSLSNSPMETQYF. This chain connects TRBV27 to TRBJ2-5; D is undetermined. Trimming stripped 0 bases from V and 5 bases from J, with 13 bases between. Germline CDR1 is MNHEY and CDR2 is SMNVEV (reference sequence). The CDR3 runs 15 residues.

Turning to this clonotype: The junction differs from germline at one of its ends, possibly a read error. The V call is TRBV29-1, the J call TRBJ1-2; D gene unclear. The CDR3 is made up of 11 amino acids. CDR1 and CDR2 from the germline V gene are SQVTM and ANQGSEA. CDR3 coding DNA: TGCAGCGTCGAAGGAACCTATGGCTACACCTTC. Translating gives CSVEGTYGYTF. The whole variable domain, filled in from reference TRBV29-1 and TRBJ1-2, reads SAVISQKPSRDICQRGTSLTIQCQVDSQVTMMFWYRQQPGQSLTLIATANQGSEATYESGFVIDKFPISRPNLTFSTLTVSNMSPEDSSIYLCSVEGTYGYTFGSGTRLTVV.

J is TRBJ1-1 and V is TRBV27; D is perhaps TRBD1 (6 bases). The length of the CDR3 is 13 residues. Trimming left V 3 bases short and J 7 bases short, with 12 bases between. From germline, CDR1 is MNHEY and CDR2 SMNVEV (reference sequence). The CDR3 sequence is CASSLSGTLEAFF. The CDR3 DNA sequence: TGTGCCAGCAGTTTGAGTGGGACACTTGAAGCTTTCTTT.

This clonotype has just a few counts. The chain carries TRBV20-1 and TRBJ2-3; D is perhaps TRBD1 (5 bases). V was clipped by 4 bases and J by 3 bases, with 8 bases between them. The germline V gene encodes CDR1 DFQATT and CDR2 SNEGSKA (reference sequence). CDR3 length: 12 amino acids. CDR3 region: CSATTGTDTQYF. CDR3 nucleotide sequence: TGCAGTGCTACCACAGGTACAGATACGCAGTATTTT.

The genes are TRBV30 and TRBJ2-7; D may be TRBD1 (6 bases). Trimming shortened V by 5 bases and J by 2 bases, and 10 bases separated the two germline ends. The CDR3 has 12 residues. Germline V gene data show CDR1 as GTSNPN and CDR2 as SVGIG (reference sequence). CDR3 loop: CAWGRTAYEQYF. The CDR3 DNA reads as TGTGCCTGGGGTCGGACAGCCTACGAGCAGTACTTC.

This clonotype occurred many times. CDR3 in DNA: TGTGCCATCAGTGAGCCGGGTGTAGACGAGCAGTACTTC. Residues: CAISEPGVDEQYF. The rearrangement uses TRBV10-3 and TRBJ2-7; D uncertain. Trimming removed 2 bases at V and 5 bases at J, with 10 bases between. The CDR3 covers 13 residues. Germline CDR1 is ENHRY and CDR2 is SYGVKD.

This clonotype came up a few times. The junction does not match germline at one end; this may be a read error. The rearrangement uses TRBV14 and TRBJ1-1; D not resolved. CDR1 and CDR2 (germline): SGHDN, FVKESK. The CDR3 spans 13 residues. CDR3 nucleotide sequence: TGTGCCAGCAGCCAGTCCCTAGGAACTGAAGTTTTCTTT. Translated: CASSQSLGTEVFF.

This clonotype is medium-sized (0.01 to 0.1%) by share. The V call is TRBV27, the J call TRBJ2-6, with a tentative D call TRBD2 (5 bases). V lost 6 bases, J lost 3 bases, and 15 bases lay in between. Per the germline V gene, CDR1 is MNHEY and CDR2 is SMNVEV (reference sequence). There are 16 residues in the CDR3. CDR3 DNA: TGTGCCAGCAGCCCACTACGGACTGGTGGGGCCAACGTCCTGACTTTC. Translated: CASSPLRTGGANVLTF.

On this clonotype itself: Since no conserved phenylalanine or tryptophan closes the CDR3, a read error is the likely cause. The rearrangement links TRBV9 to TRBJ2-7; D is unresolved. V gave up 0 bases and J gave up 0 bases, with 7 bases separating them. CDR1 is SGDLS, CDR2 YYNGEE, per germline. The CDR3 covers 14 residues. DNA for the CDR3: TGTGCCAGCAGCGTAGCGCCCGACTCCTACGAGCAGTACCTC. It translates to CASSVAPDSYEQYL.

This clonotype was seen more than once but under ten times. V is TRBV6-5 and J is TRBJ2-1; a weak D match, TRBD2 (5 bases). Germline CDR1 reads MNHEY; CDR2 reads SVGAGI. The CDR3 is 15 amino acids. Trimming cost V 0 bases and J 3 bases, with 9 bases left between them. Here the CDR3 reads CASSYSVTSYNEQFF. The CDR3 DNA follows: TGTGCCAGCAGTTACTCAGTTACTAGCTACAATGAGCAGTTCTTC.